This passage covers 23 T cell receptor beta chains from one sample sequenced in a study of T-cell memory formation after mild COVID-19. MiXCR, run by TCRdb on the 5' RACE reads, gives a single entry per CDR3 protein. In the table there are fewer than 250,000 distinct CDR3 sequences, around 25% of which are singletons. Sequencing input: PBMCs or a T cell subset sorted from them (not recorded which). The source is an adult woman who had mild COVID-19 (a few samples of this study predate the infection). Cell type and time point are not known.

This clonotype was detected only a few times. V gene TRBV5-1 combines with J gene TRBJ2-7; 8 bases match TRBD1. The junction had 15 bases not matched to a gene; V was cut back by 1 base and J by 6 bases. CDR1 is SGHRS and CDR2 is YFSETQ in the germline V gene. This CDR3 has 17 amino acids. CDR3 loop: CASSLSPQGATGSEQYF. CDR3 in DNA: TGCGCCAGCAGCTTGTCCCCTCAGGGGGCCACGGGATCCGAGCAGTACTTC.

The V call is TRBV12-3 or TRBV12-4, the J call TRBJ2-5; 7 bases match TRBD2. V was clipped by 5 bases and J by 3 bases; unmatched bases: 9. This CDR3 has 15 amino acids. CDR3 amino acids: CASSPRGSGEETQYF. CDR3 DNA sequence: TGTGCCAGCAGTCCACGGGGGAGCGGGGAAGAGACCCAGTACTTC.

The chain uses TRBV5-5 and TRBJ2-7; TRBD1 matches 8 bases. V dropped 3 bases and J dropped 1; count of bases not matched to a gene: 12. Germline-derived CDR1 and CDR2 are SGHKS and YYEKEE (reference sequence). This CDR3 region has 17 residues. CDR3 amino acids: CASSSLGGTGGSYEQYF. The CDR3 DNA reads as TGTGCCAGCAGCTCGCTGGGCGGGACAGGAGGATCCTACGAGCAGTACTTC.

V is TRBV20-1 and J is TRBJ1-4; no clear D. Germline V gives CDR1 DFQATT, CDR2 SNEGSKA (reference sequence). The CDR3 extends over 12 amino acids. The V and J ends lost 3 bases and 7 bases respectively, with 9 bases between them. As DNA, the CDR3 is TGCAGTGCTAGCGCGACATCTGAAAAACTGTTTTTT. Translating it yields CSASATSEKLFF.

V is TRBV6-2 or TRBV6-3 and J is TRBJ2-1; weak D call: TRBD1 (5 bases). This CDR3 region has 11 residues. Germline CDR1 MNHEY, CDR2 SVGEGT. V dropped 6 bases and J dropped 7 bases, with 7 bases sitting between them. CDR3 nucleotides: TGTGCCAGCAGCAGGGTAAATGAGCAGTTCTTC. It specifies CASSRVNEQFF.

The chain couples TRBV19 to TRBJ1-5; D is perhaps TRBD1 (5 bases). From germline, CDR1 is LNHDA and CDR2 SQIVND (reference sequence). Trimming took 3 bases from V and 1 from J, leaving 19 bases between them. This CDR3 has 18 amino acids. The CDR3 coding sequence is TGTGCCAGTAGTATGGGGCCGGGGAAGAAAGGGAGCAATCAGCCCCAGCATTTT. It is translated as CASSMGPGKKGSNQPQHF.

The CDR3 DNA reads TGTGCCAGCAGCAAACGGACAGCCGGCACAGATACGCAGTATTTT. It yields the protein CASSKRTAGTDTQYF. The chain uses TRBV2 and TRBJ2-3, with D possibly matching TRBD1 (6 bases). The CDR3 length is 15 residues. V was pared by 6 bases and J by 1 base, with 14 bases between. Germline V gene data show CDR1 as SNHLY and CDR2 as FYNNEI.

This clonotype has more than one count but fewer than ten. The chain is built from TRBV4-2 and TRBJ2-1; D gene ambiguous. V lost 0 bases, J lost 6 bases, and 6 bases lay in between. This CDR3 region has 13 residues. Germline V CDR1 and CDR2: LGHNA, YNFKEQ. DNA of the CDR3: TGTGCCAGCAGCCAAGAGAATAGCAATGAGCAGTTCTTC. Protein sequence: CASSQENSNEQFF.

CDR3 protein: CAIRGLVEETQYF. In DNA, the CDR3 is TGTGCCATCAGGGGACTGGTGGAAGAGACCCAGTACTTC. The V gene is TRBV10-3, the J gene TRBJ2-5; possibly TRBD2 for D (6 bases). Germline CDR1 and CDR2: ENHRY and SYGVKD. The CDR3 consists of 13 residues. Trimming took 6 bases from V and 3 from J, leaving 11 bases between them.

The chain has TRBV24-1 and TRBJ1-2; D remains unclear. The germline CDR1 and CDR2 sequences are KGHDR and SFDVKD. V gave up 3 bases and J gave up 4 bases, with 14 bases separating them. This CDR3 contains 15 residues. The CDR3 DNA reads as TGTGCCACCAGTGATCCCGGCGGGCAAGGCTATGGCTACACCTTC. As protein: CATSDPGGQGYGYTF.

This chain links TRBV20-1 with TRBJ2-1; TRBD2 aligns across 8 bases. Germline V CDR1 and CDR2: DFQATT, SNEGSKA (reference sequence). The CDR3 runs 15 residues. After removal of 6 bases from V and 5 bases from J, the junction contained 12 bases not matched to a gene. DNA for the CDR3: TGCAGTGCCGCTCTAAGCGGGAGAGGCAACAATGAGCAGTTCTTC. Translating it yields CSAALSGRGNNEQFF.

This clonotype came up a few times. The chain uses TRBV24-1 and TRBJ1-1; a possible D gene is TRBD1 (5 bases). V was pared by 7 bases and J by 1 base, with 6 bases between. Germline assignment: CDR1 KGHDR and CDR2 SFDVKD. The CDR3 loop spans 12 amino acids. This chain's CDR3 is CATSGGNTEAFF. The CDR3 DNA is TGTGCCACCAGCGGGGGGAACACTGAAGCTTTCTTT.

The V gene is TRBV21-1, the J gene TRBJ1-1; no check of the table's D call, TRBD1, against the DNA was made. TRBV21-1 is shown as a pseudogene. The CDR3 runs to 15 residues. The CDR3 reads CASSGRDRLNTEAFF. As DNA, the CDR3 is TGTGCCAGCAGCGGACGGGACAGGCTGAACACTGAAGCTTTCTTT.

The V gene is TRBV7-2, the J gene TRBJ2-5, with TRBD1 identical over 7 bases. The length of the CDR3 is 16 residues. Trimming cost V 2 bases and J 1 base; bases outside gene matches: 7. Germline assignment: CDR1 SGHTA and CDR2 FQGNSA. This chain's CDR3 is CASSLHGQVIQETQYF. CDR3 nucleotides: TGTGCCAGCAGCTTACATGGACAGGTGATCCAAGAGACCCAGTACTTC.

The CDR3 nucleotides read TGTGCCAGCGGTAGACAGGGTATTTGGACCAACGTCCTGACTTTC. This codes for CASGRQGIWTNVLTF. This chain joins TRBV2 and TRBJ2-6; 7 positions match TRBD1. V was pared by 8 bases and J by 8 bases, with 12 bases of the junction left unmatched. The germline V gene has CDR1 SNHLY and CDR2 FYNNEI. The CDR3 runs 15 residues.

This clonotype has only one observation. The chain employs TRBV12-3 or TRBV12-4 and TRBJ1-5; maybe TRBD1 (6 bases). V lost 2 bases to trimming and J lost 3 bases, with 11 bases between them. The CDR3 has 15 residues. The CDR3 bases are TGTGCCAGCAGTTTACAGGCAGGGGTCAATCAGCCCCAGCATTTT. Translated: CASSLQAGVNQPQHF.

The chain recombines TRBV7-9 with TRBJ2-1; 8 bases are shared with TRBD2. J gave up 6 bases and V 5 bases, and 9 bases lay outside the gene matches. The V gene's germline CDR1 is SEHNR and CDR2 FQNEAQ (reference sequence). The CDR3 is made up of 15 amino acids. The CDR3 nucleotides are TGTGCCAGCAGCCCCCGGGGGGGCCGTACCAATGAGCAGTTCTTC. It specifies CASSPRGGRTNEQFF. The entire variable domain, with the rest obtained from reference TRBV7-9 and TRBJ2-1, is as follows: DTGVSQNPRHKITKRGQNVTFRCDPISEHNRLYWYRQTLGQGPEFLTYFQNEAQLEKSRLLSDRFSAERPKGSFSTLEIQRTEQGDSAMYLCASSPRGGRTNEQFFGPGTRLTVL.

This clonotype has only a few counts. This sequence joins TRBV5-5 and TRBJ2-1; TRBD2 aligns across 9 bases. Germline V lookup: CDR1 SGHKS, CDR2 YYEKEE (reference sequence). The CDR3 runs to 17 residues. V was clipped by 1 base and J by 0 bases; unmatched bases: 5. The CDR3 DNA is TGTGCCAGCAGCTTGTGGACTAGCGCGAGCTCCTACAATGAGCAGTTCTTC. Its translation is CASSLWTSASSYNEQFF. Complete variable domain (other parts from reference TRBV5-5 and TRBJ2-1): DAGVTQSPTHLIKTRGQQVTLRCSPISGHKSVSWYQQVLGQGPQFIFQYYEKEERGRGNFPDRFSARQFPNYSSELNVNALLLGDSALYLCASSLWTSASSYNEQFFGPGTRLTVL.

The table lists this clonotype with a few counts. The chain employs TRBV6-5 and TRBJ2-1, with 7 bases identical to TRBD2. Germline V lookup: CDR1 MNHEY, CDR2 SVGAGI. V trimming: 6 bases; J trimming: 10 bases; junction bases outside the gene matches: 18. CDR3 length: 16 amino acids. DNA of the CDR3: TGTGCCAGCAGACGAGCTAGCGGTCTTTTTTCTGGGGAGCAGTTCTTC. Protein: CASRRASGLFSGEQFF.

A few counts support this clonotype. The rearrangement links TRBV20-1 to TRBJ1-2; D call uncertain. The CDR3 totals 12 residues. Germline values: CDR1 DFQATT, CDR2 SNEGSKA (reference sequence). The V and J ends lost 0 bases and 5 bases respectively, with 7 bases between them. DNA of the CDR3: TGCAGTGCTAGAGATTGGGGTTATGGCTACACCTTC. Its protein is CSARDWGYGYTF.

The V and J genes are TRBV30 and TRBJ1-2; D is perhaps TRBD1 (6 bases). The germline gives CDR1 GTSNPN, CDR2 SVGIG (reference sequence). The CDR3 is made up of 13 amino acids. V was trimmed by 7 bases and J by 2 bases, leaving 14 bases between them. CDR3 DNA: TGTGCCTCGGGGGGCCGGTTGAACTATGGCTACACCTTC. It codes for CASGGRLNYGYTF.

This clonotype was observed a handful of times. V usage is TRBV7-9 and J usage is TRBJ1-1; no definite D call. This CDR3 comprises 11 residues. Trimming shortened V by 3 bases and J by 4 bases, and 3 bases separated the two germline ends. Germline V gene lookup returns CDR1 SEHNR and CDR2 FQNEAQ (reference sequence). CDR3 residues: CASSFSTEAFF. As DNA, the CDR3 is TGTGCCAGCAGCTTCAGCACTGAAGCTTTCTTT.

This clonotype was detected only a few times. The chain has TRBV2 and TRBJ2-4, with D possibly being TRBD1 (6 bases). The CDR3 sequence is 17 residues long. Germline V lookup: CDR1 SNHLY, CDR2 FYNNEI. The V and J ends lost 4 bases and 1 base respectively, with 17 bases between them. Written as DNA, the CDR3 is TGTGCCAGCAGTGTAAAGAGAAGGGGGTCGGCCAAAAACATTCAGTACTTC. Its translation is CASSVKRRGSAKNIQYF.